This T cell receptor (beta chain) was recorded in a study of blood T cell repertoires in COVID-19. As for the study in general: Acute-phase and convalescent COVID-19 samples originated in the United States, Italy and Spain.

The CDR3 is made up of 14 amino acids. Germline CDR1 and CDR2: LNHDA and SQIVND (reference sequence). V lost 5 bases, J lost 8 bases, and 7 bases stayed unmatched. Method: immunoSEQ multiplex PCR; TCRdb's copy keeps in-frame clones and lacks some. The sample lists fewer than 200,000 clones, about 87% occurring once. The specimen sequenced was peripheral blood. The J gene is TRBJ1-2, the V gene TRBV19; 11 positions agree with TRBD1. The source is a man aged 40-49 years with active or convalescent COVID-19. The CDR3 sequence is CASSDTGTGGGYTF. The CDR3 region has the DNA TGTGCCAGTAGTGACACCGGGACAGGGGGAGGCTACACCTTC.